Below, 24 T cell receptor beta chains from the same sample are listed, as sequenced in a study of post-analysis software for immune sequencing data. Broader study findings: In patients, TRBV5-6, TRBV5-1 and TRBV20-1 belonged to five TRBV segments found more frequently than in controls.

The antigens of these receptors remain unknown. Unique molecular identifiers tagged the TCR beta cDNA libraries. TCRdb re-analysed the PCR reads in MiXCR, keeping a single row per CDR3 protein. The data show roughly 650,000 distinct CDR3 sequences, more than 50% seen once. The sequencing sample was made of blood. The receptors here all came from a girl aged 2 to 9 with multiple sclerosis.

The chain's CDR3 is CASSVAGRAQNEQFF. In DNA form, the CDR3 reads TGTGCCAGCAGCGTAGCCGGGAGGGCCCAAAATGAGCAGTTCTTC. The V and J genes are TRBV9 and TRBJ2-1; TRBD2 matches at 8 bases. Per germline, CDR1 SGDLS and CDR2 YYNGEE. There are 15 residues in the CDR3. After removal of 0 bases from V and 7 bases from J, the junction contained 6 bases not matched to a gene.

The chain joins TRBV29-1 to TRBJ2-5; 11 bases match TRBD2. Judging by the DNA end, TRBJ2-7 fits better; the J call may be wrong. Germline V CDR1 and CDR2: SQVTM, ANQGSEA. The CDR3 covers 13 residues. CDR3 loop: CSVLLAGGYEQYF. The CDR3 DNA follows: TGCAGCGTCTTGCTAGCGGGGGGCTACGAGCAGTACTTC.

This clonotype was seen ten or more times. CDR3 bases: TGCAGCGCTCGAAGCGGTCAAGAGACCCAGTACTTC. Translation gives CSARSGQETQYF. The chain carries TRBV29-1 and TRBJ2-5; possible D gene TRBD2, 5 bases. The length of the CDR3 is 12 residues. Germline values: CDR1 SQVTM, CDR2 ANQGSEA. The V gene lost 7 bases and the J gene lost 2 bases, with 11 bases spanning the gap.

The chain employs TRBV5-1 and TRBJ2-6; D uncertain. The germline V and J ends were trimmed by 0 bases and 0 bases, with 10 bases remaining between them. The length of the CDR3 is 17 residues. In germline, CDR1 is SGHRS, CDR2 YFSETQ. CDR3 bases: TGCGCCAGCAGCTTGGGGTACCTGACCTCTGGGGCCAACGTCCTGACTTTC. This encodes CASSLGYLTSGANVLTF. The full variable domain, rest sourced from reference TRBV5-1 and TRBJ2-6, is KAGVTQTPRYLIKTRGQQVTLSCSPISGHRSVSWYQQTPGQGLQFLFEYFSETQRNKGNFPGRFSGRQFSNSRSEMNVSTLELGDSALYLCASSLGYLTSGANVLTFGAGSRLTVL.

The chain has TRBV4-3 and TRBJ1-2, with a weak D call TRBD1 (5 bases). Germline CDR1 and CDR2: LGHNA and YSLEER. The V gene lost 6 bases and the J gene lost 0 bases, with 14 bases spanning the gap. There are 15 residues in the CDR3. CDR3 amino acids: CASRGGDGSNYGYTF. The DNA for the CDR3 is TGCGCCAGCAGGGGGGGAGACGGGTCTAACTATGGCTACACCTTC.

This clonotype was detected many times. The chain joins TRBV15 to TRBJ2-5; TRBD1 matches at 8 bases. Germline values: CDR1 LNHNV, CDR2 YYDKDF (reference sequence). Losses at the gene ends were 5 bases for V and 5 bases for J; bases not matched to a gene: 4. This CDR3 comprises 13 residues. The CDR3 nucleotides read TGTGCCACCAGCCTACAGGGGGGTGAGACCCAGTACTTC. Residues: CATSLQGGETQYF.

The rearrangement uses TRBV10-3 and TRBJ2-5; TRBD1 matches 8 bases. The end of the DNA is better explained by TRBJ2-7, so the J call may be wrong. Germline values: CDR1 ENHRY, CDR2 SYGVKD. The CDR3 totals 15 residues. Here the CDR3 DNA reads TGTGCCATCAGTGAGTGGGGGCAGGGGGCCGGCGAGCAGTACTTC. This sequence encodes CAISEWGQGAGEQYF.

The rearrangement joins TRBV5-1 to TRBJ2-1; the match to TRBD1 covers 7 bases. The CDR3 has 16 residues. V trimming: 0 bases; J trimming: 5 bases; junction bases outside the gene matches: 8. Germline CDR1 is SGHRS and CDR2 is YFSETQ. The DNA for the CDR3 is TGCGCCAGCAGCTTGGATAGGACAGGCCCGAACAATGAGCAGTTCTTC. Amino acids: CASSLDRTGPNNEQFF.

The count of this clonotype is one. The conserved phenylalanine or tryptophan normally closing the CDR3 is absent here, so this likely arose from a read error. The rearrangement links TRBV29-1 to TRBJ1-5, with a possible D match to TRBD1 (5 bases). The V and J ends lost 4 bases and 3 bases respectively, with 13 bases between them. Germline V gene sequence: CDR1 SQVTM, CDR2 ANQGSEA. CDR3 length: 14 residues. CDR3: CSVGDQGNNQPQHC. For the CDR3, the DNA is TGCAGCGTTGGAGATCAGGGAAACAATCAGCCCCAGCATTGT.

The chain is built from TRBV27 and TRBJ2-5; D gene uncertain. Germline values: CDR1 MNHEY, CDR2 SMNVEV (reference sequence). This CDR3 region has 15 residues. The V end lost 6 bases, the J end lost 1 base, and 15 bases lay between the germline ends. CDR3 coding DNA: TGTGCCAGCAGGGGCTCTGGGCAGATCCAAGAGACCCAGTACTTC. Protein product: CASRGSGQIQETQYF.

A remark on this clonotype: One end of the junction fails to match germline, which may point to a read error. The genes are TRBV29-1 and TRBJ2-5; 7 bases align to TRBD1. The CDR3 extends over 14 amino acids. Germline V gene data show CDR1 as SQVTM and CDR2 as ANQGSEA. DNA for the CDR3: TGCAGCATTGAAGGGACAGCCCTTTACAATGAACAGTACTTC. Amino acid sequence: CSIEGTALYNEQYF.

This chain uses TRBV19 with TRBJ2-7; D may match TRBD1 or TRBD2 (5 bases each). The CDR3 is 14 residues long. Germline CDR1 reads LNHDA; CDR2 reads SQIVND (reference sequence). Trimming left V 9 bases short and J 2 bases short, with 17 bases between. This CDR3 is CASRRGSGTYEQYF. Written as DNA, the CDR3 is TGTGCCAGCCGCCGGGGCAGTGGTACCTACGAGCAGTACTTC.

The chain combines TRBV10-3 with TRBJ2-7, with 7 bases identical to TRBD1. The end of the DNA aligns better with TRBJ2-5, so the J call may be wrong. CDR1 is ENHRY and CDR2 is SYGVKD in the germline V gene. The CDR3 has 14 residues. CDR3: CAIRPSGTEKTQYF. CDR3 bases: TGTGCCATCAGGCCTTCCGGGACAGAGAAGACCCAGTACTTC.

The chain couples TRBV5-5 to TRBJ2-6; no clear D gene. The CDR3 spans 16 residues. CDR1 and CDR2 (germline): SGHKS, YYEKEE (reference sequence). The V end lost 4 bases, the J end lost 1 base, and 12 bases lay between the germline ends. This CDR3 reads CASSPVGRSGANVLTF. CDR3 nucleotides: TGTGCCAGCAGCCCCGTCGGGCGGTCTGGGGCCAACGTCCTGACTTTC.

The rearrangement links TRBV12-3 or TRBV12-4 to TRBJ2-1; 9 bases line up with TRBD2. The junction had 6 bases not matched to a gene; V was cut back by 6 bases and J by 12 bases. The CDR3 is made up of 12 amino acids. Here the CDR3 DNA reads TGTGCCAGCAGCAATAGCGGGAGACGGCAGTTCTTC. This encodes CASSNSGRRQFF.

The V gene is TRBV6-6, the J gene TRBJ2-3; D perhaps matches TRBD2 (6 bases). CDR1 and CDR2 from the germline V gene are MNHNY and SVGAGI (reference sequence). This CDR3 contains 16 residues. The V end lost 4 bases, the J end lost 4 bases, and 18 bases lay between the germline ends. Here the CDR3 reads CASSLSGPPQADTQYF. CDR3 in DNA: TGTGCCAGCAGTTTAAGCGGGCCCCCACAAGCAGATACGCAGTATTTT.

The chain joins TRBV29-1 to TRBJ2-7, with D possibly being TRBD1 (6 bases). V lost 7 bases and J lost 5, with 15 bases in between. The CDR3 has 12 residues. Germline V CDR1 and CDR2: SQVTM, ANQGSEA. The CDR3 loop reads CSATGLEDEQYF. The CDR3 DNA reads as TGCAGCGCCACAGGGCTTGAAGACGAGCAGTACTTC.

V usage is TRBV20-1 and J usage is TRBJ2-3, with 8 nucleotides matching TRBD2. This CDR3 region has 15 residues. CDR1 is DFQATT and CDR2 is SNEGSKA in the germline V gene (reference sequence). V lost 3 bases and J lost 5; bases outside the gene matches: 10. CDR3 sequence: CSASQAGAAEDTQYF. Here the CDR3 DNA reads TGCAGTGCTAGTCAAGCGGGGGCGGCGGAAGATACGCAGTATTTT.

This rearrangement joins TRBV7-3 to TRBJ2-7; 9 positions agree with TRBD1. TRBJ2-5 matches the DNA end more closely, so the J call is doubtful. Germline assignment: CDR1 SGHTA and CDR2 FQGTGA. The CDR3 totals 15 residues. The CDR3 coding sequence is TGTGCCAGCAGCTTACAAGCGGACAGGGGAGAGACCCAGTACTTC. Its translation is CASSLQADRGETQYF.

The CDR3 DNA follows: TGCGCCAGCAGCCAAGATCTTTACGGCGGCAACCCGCCCCAGCATTTT. It encodes CASSQDLYGGNPPQHF. The J gene is TRBJ1-5, the V gene TRBV4-1; D gene ambiguous. Per the germline V gene, CDR1 is MGHRA and CDR2 is YSYEKL. The V end lost 0 bases, the J end lost 9 bases, and 18 bases lay between the germline ends. The CDR3 contains 16 residues.

The J gene is TRBJ2-5, the V gene TRBV18, with unresolved D. The V gene's germline CDR1 is KGHSH and CDR2 LQKENI. This CDR3 comprises 16 residues. V lost 2 bases, J lost 1 base, and 14 bases lay in between. DNA of the CDR3: TGTGCCAGCTCACCAGATATCACCCTCACCCAAGAGACCCAGTACTTC. Its protein product is CASSPDITLTQETQYF. Looking up the rest from reference TRBV18 and TRBJ2-5 gives the full variable domain: NAGVMQNPRHLVRRRGQEARLRCSPMKGHSHVYWYRQLPEEGLKFMVYLQKENIIDESGMPKERFSAEFPKEGPSILRIQQVVRGDSAAYFCASSPDITLTQETQYFGPGTRLLVL.

For this clonotype: Its ends do not fully match the called genes, so a read error is possible. The J gene is TRBJ1-2, the V gene TRBV12-3 or TRBV12-4, with TRBD1 as a possible D gene (5 bases). The CDR3 is 13 amino acids. In DNA, the CDR3 is TGTGCCGGCAGCCTGGGACCCTCGGGGGGCTACACCTTC. It yields the protein CAGSLGPSGGYTF.

The V call is TRBV5-1, the J call TRBJ2-1; 7 bases agree with TRBD1. Germline trimming cut 6 bases from V and 4 bases from J; bases unmatched to any gene: 4. CDR1 is SGHRS, CDR2 YFSETQ, per germline. The CDR3 sequence is 13 residues long. CDR3 amino acids: CASTQGEYNEQFF. The CDR3 nucleotides read TGCGCCAGCACCCAGGGGGAGTACAATGAGCAGTTCTTC.

The chain employs TRBV20-1 and TRBJ2-1; D unresolved. The V gene lost 0 bases and the J gene lost 8 bases, with 14 bases spanning the gap. CDR1 and CDR2 (germline): DFQATT, SNEGSKA (reference sequence). The CDR3 runs 14 residues. The CDR3 region has the DNA TGCAGTGCTAGAGATAAGAGGTTTTGGGATGAGCAGTTCTTC. It specifies CSARDKRFWDEQFF.